Given below is one T cell receptor beta chain in context. The same CDR3 arises from other DNA sequences in this sample as well. The CDR3 is 13 residues long. Germline CDR1 KGHSH, CDR2 LQKENI. V was shortened by 3 bases and J by 0 bases, with 5 bases between the two germline ends. Using immunoSEQ multiplex PCR, the repertoire was profiled, and TCRdb retains in-frame clones only, with some absent. The sample shows some 330,000 clones, 92% of them seen only once. This specimen belongs to a study of blood T cell repertoires in COVID-19. Study-wide context: PBMCs, B-cell-depleted T cells, or T cells were the source of the cDNA or gDNA that made up the material.

The study drew participants aged about 18 to 89 years from roughly 25 US areas. Assignments of participants to cohorts depended upon their own reported clinical history. Resolution of symptoms, clearance, or two negative PCRs was present in recovered Cohort 3 donors. The specimen was PBMCs or T cells enriched from blood (not recorded which). The chain employs TRBV18 and TRBJ1-1, with D uncertain. The receptor's source is a woman aged 25-40 years who had recovered from COVID-19. CDR3 in amino acids: CASSPPMNTEAFF. DNA of the CDR3: TGTGCCAGCTCACCCCCTATGAACACTGAAGCTTTCTTT.